These T cell receptor beta chains were read from a single sample in a study of PD-1 blockade in classical Hodgkin lymphoma. The assay was immunoSEQ multiplex PCR, and TCRdb's table has in-frame clones only and misses some. The sample has about 44,000 clones, 66% seen once. The sequencing here drew on peripheral blood mononuclear cells (PBMCs), taken before the fourth cycle of nivolumab. These receptors were collected from a human donor with classical Hodgkin lymphoma. Both conserved end residues are part of each CDR3. The D gene is left open where the match is weak. Size values are once, few and many counts, or a class for expanded clones, and some rows have none.

d_gene	v_gene	abundance	j_gene	CDR3nt	CDR3aa
-	TRBV6-5	-	TRBJ1-5	TGTGCCAGCAGTTACTCTGAGCATAGCAATCAGCCCCAGCATTTT	CASSYSEHSNQPQHF
-	TRBV9	-	TRBJ2-3	TGTGCCAGCAGCGTAACCGGGGATACGCAGTATTTT	CASSVTGDTQYF
TRBD2	TRBV11-2	-	TRBJ2-1	TGTGCCAGCAGCTTAGGTAGCGGGGGGGCCTACAATGAGCAGTTCTTC	CASSLGSGGAYNEQFF
-	TRBV10-3	-	TRBJ1-1	TGTGCCACCCTGCGGGGAGGTTCGAACACTGAAGCTTTCTTT	CATLRGGSNTEAFF
-	TRBV27	-	TRBJ2-3	TGTGCCAGCAGTTTCCCCGGTGGAGATACGCAGTATTTT	CASSFPGGDTQYF
-	TRBV11-3	-	TRBJ1-1	TGTGCCAGCAGCTTAGAACAGGGATCTGAAGCTTTCTTT	CASSLEQGSEAFF
TRBD1	TRBV28	-	TRBJ2-1	TGTGCCAGCAGTGAGACAGGGGGCAATGAGCAGTTCTTC	CASSETGGNEQFF
-	TRBV4-1	-	TRBJ2-1	TGCGCCAGCAGCCTCCCCGAGGGAGTTTATGAGCAGTTCTTC	CASSLPEGVYEQFF
-	TRBV6-5	-	TRBJ1-2	TGTGCCAGCACGGGCCCAGCTAACTATGGCTACACCTTC	CASTGPANYGYTF
-	TRBV30	-	TRBJ2-5	TGTGCCTGGAGCCTAGGACACCAAGAGACCCAGTACTTC	CAWSLGHQETQYF
-	TRBV11-3	-	TRBJ2-5	TGTGCCAGCAGCTTGGGACTCCAAGAGACCCAGTACTTC	CASSLGLQETQYF
-	TRBV10-1	-	TRBJ2-3	TGCGCCAGCAGCGGACCGGGGAACACAGATACGCAGTATTTT	CASSGPGNTDTQYF
-	TRBV19	-	TRBJ1-5	TGTGCCAGTAGTATCACCTACGACAGGTTAGGCAATCAGCCCCAGCATTTT	CASSITYDRLGNQPQHF
TRBD2	TRBV28	-	TRBJ2-1	TGTGCCAGCAGTCTCATAGCGGGAGGTAACTACAATGAGCAGTTCTTC	CASSLIAGGNYNEQFF
-	TRBV4-1	once	TRBJ2-3	TGCGCCAGCAGCCAAGTCAACCTTATTGTGGCAGATACGCAGTATTTT	CASSQVNLIVADTQYF
-	TRBV6-5	few	TRBJ1-1	TGTGCCAGCAGCCCGGGGGACTTAGGGAACACTGAAGCTTTCTTT	CASSPGDLGNTEAFF
-	TRBV6-1	-	TRBJ2-5	TGTGCCGGCAGTGAACAAACAGGGCTCCAAGAGACCCAGTACTTC	CAGSEQTGLQETQYF
-	TRBV5-4	-	TRBJ2-3	TGTGCCAGCAGCTTAGGACACAAAGCTCGCACAGATACGCAGTATTTT	CASSLGHKARTDTQYF
-	TRBV6-5	-	TRBJ1-1	TGTGCCAGCAGTTACCTATCAGGGGCTAAGAACACTGAAGCTTTCTTT	CASSYLSGAKNTEAFF
TRBD1	TRBV29-1	-	TRBJ1-5	TGCAGCGTTGGGACAGGGGTAGGTCAGCCCCAGCATTTT	CSVGTGVGQPQHF
-	TRBV10-3	-	TRBJ1-5	TGTGCCATCAGTGCAACCTCCGACAGGAAAAATCAGCCCCAGCATTTT	CAISATSDRKNQPQHF
TRBD1	TRBV7-9	-	TRBJ2-7	TGTGCCAGCAGCTTAGTTCCGGGACAGGAATCCTACGAGCAGTACTTC	CASSLVPGQESYEQYF
-	TRBV6-6	-	TRBJ1-2	TGTGCCAGCAGTGGGTATGGCTACACCTTC	CASSGYGYTF
-	TRBV6-5	-	TRBJ2-3	TGTGCCAGCAGCTTTCAGAGCTCAGATACGCAGTATTTT	CASSFQSSDTQYF
-	TRBV20-1	-	TRBJ2-4	TGCAGTGCTTCTAGCGAGAACATTCAGTACTTC	CSASSENIQYF
-	TRBV11-2	-	TRBJ2-5	TGTGCCAGCAGCCCTCGACCGACGGTGCAAGAGACCCAGTACTTC	CASSPRPTVQETQYF
TRBD1	TRBV7-9	-	TRBJ2-3	TGTGCCAGCAGCCAAGGGACAGGGGGCTTCCGAGATACGCAGTATTTT	CASSQGTGGFRDTQYF
-	TRBV6-5	-	TRBJ2-5	TGTGCCAGCAGTTCGGCGTGGGGGGGCGCGGGGACCCAGTACTTC	CASSSAWGGAGTQYF
TRBD2	TRBV9	few	TRBJ2-7	TGTGCCAGCAGCACGACTAGCGGGGGGATCAAGTACTTC	CASSTTSGGIKYF
-	TRBV6-5	-	TRBJ2-7	TGTGCCAGCAGGTCTGCCGGATATTCCGTCTTC	CASRSAGYSVF
-	TRBV4-3	few	TRBJ2-5	TGCGCCAGCAGCCAAGGGATCCAAGAGACCCAGTACTTC	CASSQGIQETQYF
-	TRBV19	-	TRBJ2-1	TGTGCCAGTAGTATGTCCGGGGTTTTCTCCTACAATGAGCAGTTCTTC	CASSMSGVFSYNEQFF
-	TRBV30	-	TRBJ2-7	TGTGCCTTGCATGAGGAGGGTCGCTCCTACGAGCAGTACTTC	CALHEEGRSYEQYF